Shown below are 14 T cell receptor beta chains from a single sample sequenced in a study of control samples from healthy donors and cancer patients. Measured with immunoSEQ multiplex PCR; TCRdb has only the in-frame clones, and not every one. The profile covers approximately 170,000 clones, with 90% appearing a single time and roughly 1.5% taken by the ten largest. The source material was blood. These receptors originate from a woman aged 45-65 years in good health.

The V gene is TRBV29-1, the J gene TRBJ2-3; no reliable D call. CDR1 and CDR2 from the germline V gene are SQVTM and ANQGSEA. The CDR3 runs 15 residues. Trimming left V 7 bases short and J 0 bases short, with 17 bases between. CDR3 protein: CSGRSGRPSTDTQYF. The CDR3, as DNA: TGCAGCGGTAGAAGTGGACGTCCTAGCACAGATACGCAGTATTTT.

The chain couples TRBV6-5 to TRBJ1-2; D perhaps matches TRBD1 (5 bases). This CDR3 contains 14 residues. Germline V CDR1 and CDR2: MNHEY, SVGAGI. V dropped 2 bases and J dropped 2 bases, with 9 bases sitting between them. The CDR3 sequence: CASSYIGANYGYTF. The CDR3 region has the DNA TGTGCCAGCAGTTACATCGGGGCGAACTATGGCTACACCTTC.

The chain recombines TRBV20-1 with TRBJ2-7, with 11 bases matching TRBD1. The CDR3 has 14 amino acids. V dropped 3 bases and J dropped 5; count of bases not matched to a gene: 6. Germline V gives CDR1 DFQATT, CDR2 SNEGSKA (reference sequence). The CDR3 spells CSASQGTGGNEQYF. In nucleotides, the CDR3 is TGCAGTGCTAGTCAGGGGACAGGGGGTAACGAGCAGTACTTC.

The chain joins TRBV9 to TRBJ2-5; D is uncertain. The CDR3 consists of 15 residues. V lost 3 bases, J lost 5 bases, and 17 bases lay in between. In germline, CDR1 is SGDLS, CDR2 YYNGEE. The CDR3 DNA is TGTGCCAGCAGCGATAGCCCAGCCGTGTTGGAGACCCAGTACTTC. Its translation is CASSDSPAVLETQYF. The full variable domain, in which reference TRBV9 and TRBJ2-5 provide the parts outside the CDR3, is DSGVTQTPKHLITATGQRVTLRCSPRSGDLSVYWYQQSLDQGLQFLIQYYNGEERAKGNILERFSAQQFPDLHSELNLSSLELGDSALYFCASSDSPAVLETQYFGPGTRLLVL.

The genes are TRBV19 and TRBJ1-5; D possibly corresponds to TRBD1 (5 bases). V was cut by 6 bases and J by 5 bases, with 17 bases left in between. Germline CDR1 is LNHDA and CDR2 is SQIVND (reference sequence). This CDR3 has 15 residues. The CDR3 sequence is CASSVGRAIDQPQHF. CDR3 sequence (DNA): TGTGCCAGTAGCGTGGGCAGGGCGATAGATCAGCCCCAGCATTTT.

The chain uses TRBV2 and TRBJ1-4; 7 positions match TRBD1. The CDR3 runs 15 residues. Germline-derived CDR1 and CDR2 are SNHLY and FYNNEI. With 8 bases clipped from V and 6 bases from J, the junction kept 12 bases outside the gene matches. The CDR3 DNA sequence: TGTGCCAGCGGAACCACGAGGGACAGATATGAAAAACTGTTTTTT. Its translation: CASGTTRDRYEKLFF.

This sequence joins TRBV29-1 and TRBJ2-3; D is possibly TRBD2 (6 bases). The CDR3 has 17 residues. The V end was cut by 7 bases, the J end by 3 bases, with 26 bases between. Looked up from germline, CDR1 is SQVTM and CDR2 is ANQGSEA. The CDR3 sequence is CSAGRSSYSGGTDTQYF. The CDR3 DNA reads TGCAGCGCCGGAAGGTCGTCGTACAGTGGGGGGACAGATACGCAGTATTTT.

The rearrangement joins TRBV29-1 to TRBJ1-1; a weak D match, TRBD1 (5 bases). Looked up from germline, CDR1 is SQVTM and CDR2 is ANQGSEA. This CDR3 is 14 amino acids long. The ends were cut back, 3 bases at V and 0 bases at J, with 11 bases in the middle. DNA for the CDR3: TGCAGCGTTGATCGACAGACCATGAACACTGAAGCTTTCTTT. Protein: CSVDRQTMNTEAFF.

The rearrangement joins TRBV27 to TRBJ2-1; D may be TRBD1 or TRBD2 (6 bases each). Germline V gene lookup returns CDR1 MNHEY and CDR2 SMNVEV (reference sequence). V was cut by 4 bases and J by 5 bases, with 21 bases left in between. This CDR3 region has 17 residues. The CDR3, as DNA: TGTGCCAGCAGTTACTCCTCCGGGGGCCCCCCGGACAATGAGCAGTTCTTC. Translation: CASSYSSGGPPDNEQFF.

DNA of the CDR3: TGCGCCAGCAGCCCGAGCACGTTGGGGGGCGCAACTAATGAAAAACTGTTTTTT. Translation gives CASSPSTLGGATNEKLFF. The V gene is TRBV5-1, the J gene TRBJ1-4; possible D gene TRBD1, 6 bases. The CDR3 runs to 18 residues. The V end lost 4 bases, the J end lost 0 bases, and 19 bases lay between the germline ends. Germline V CDR1 and CDR2: SGHRS, YFSETQ.

The chain combines TRBV19 with TRBJ1-5; 9 nucleotides match TRBD1. This CDR3 spans 18 amino acids. Unmatched junction bases numbered 17, after V lost 5 bases and J lost 6 bases. Looked up from germline, CDR1 is LNHDA and CDR2 is SQIVND (reference sequence). In nucleotides, the CDR3 is TGTGCCAGTAGTCCGGGACAGGGCCTCCCGAGGGGCAGTCAGCCCCAGCATTTT. Translation: CASSPGQGLPRGSQPQHF.

The rearrangement links TRBV7-2 to TRBJ2-5, with 9 nucleotides matching TRBD2. Looked up from germline, CDR1 is SGHTA and CDR2 is FQGNSA. The CDR3 sequence is 15 residues long. V lost 3 bases and J lost 3; bases outside the gene matches: 5. The CDR3 DNA reads TGTGCCAGCAGCTTGGCGGGGGGGAATAAAGAGACCCAGTACTTC. This translates into CASSLAGGNKETQYF. The full variable domain, in which reference TRBV7-2 and TRBJ2-5 provide the parts outside the CDR3, is GAGVSQSPSNKVTEKGKDVELRCDPISGHTALYWYRQSLGQGLEFLIYFQGNSAPDKSGLPSDRFSAERTGGSVSTLTIQRTQQEDSAVYLCASSLAGGNKETQYFGPGTRLLVL.

The chain has TRBV11-3 and TRBJ2-7; TRBD1 is a possible D gene (5 bases). V was cut by 6 bases and J by 6 bases, with 15 bases left in between. The germline V gene has CDR1 SGHNT and CDR2 YENEEA. The CDR3 length is 13 residues. CDR3 in DNA: TGTGCCAGCAGTCAAGGGATAGGGGTCGAGCAGTACTTC. This codes for CASSQGIGVEQYF.

This chain joins TRBV6-6 and TRBJ2-7, with 8 bases that match TRBD2. With V trimmed by 2 bases and J by 4 bases, 10 bases remained unmatched. The CDR3 is 16 residues long. Germline V lookup: CDR1 MNHNY, CDR2 SVGAGI (reference sequence). CDR3 residues: CASSYLNLAGIYEQYF. CDR3 DNA sequence: TGTGCCAGCAGTTACCTCAATTTAGCGGGAATTTACGAGCAGTACTTC.